This T cell receptor (beta chain) was recorded in a study of T cell repertoires in cytomegalovirus infection. Across the whole study: Indications came from public TCR beta signatures; they pointed to CMV infection and to a matching HLA type.

One entry per CDR3 protein, called by TCRdb with MiXCR from the reads. Of a few hundred thousand distinct CDR3 sequences listed, roughly 15% were seen once; the top ten hold around 12%. With 0 bases removed from V and 9 bases from J, the gap between germline ends came to 10 bases. CDR1 and CDR2 (germline): SGHRS, YFSETQ. The CDR3 runs 14 residues. This clonotype was observed a handful of times. The chain employs TRBV5-1 and TRBJ1-6, with D possibly matching TRBD1 (6 bases). What was sequenced was PBMCs. This TCR was sampled from a human donor in good health (CMV status not recorded). Some clones in this sample may be carry-over from other donors' samples. DNA for the CDR3: TGCGCCAGCAGCTTGGACAGGGAAGTTTCACCCCTCCACTTT. This encodes CASSLDREVSPLHF.